This passage covers 7 T cell receptor beta chains from one sample sequenced in a study of blood T cell repertoires in COVID-19. Profiled with immunoSEQ multiplex PCR; TCRdb holds only in-frame clones, not every one. The sample contains about 140,000 clones, roughly 88% of which appear only once. The specimen sequenced was peripheral blood. The receptors shown here come from a woman aged 55-75 years with acute or convalescent COVID-19.

The rearrangement joins TRBV19 to TRBJ2-4; TRBD2 is a possible D gene (5 bases). Germline V gives CDR1 LNHDA, CDR2 SQIVND (reference sequence). The ends were cut back, 5 bases at V and 1 base at J, with 15 bases in the middle. The CDR3 totals 16 residues. The CDR3 region is CASSVSAPGAKNIQYF. DNA for the CDR3: TGTGCCAGTAGTGTTTCGGCCCCGGGGGCCAAAAACATTCAGTACTTC.

The chain joins TRBV6-6 to TRBJ1-2; 9 nucleotides line up with TRBD1. Germline CDR1 MNHNY, CDR2 SVGAGI (reference sequence). This CDR3 has 17 amino acids. The ends lost 7 bases at V and 6 bases at J; junction bases unmatched: 18. For the CDR3, the DNA is TGTGCCAGCATTCGAAGACCCGGGACAGGGAAGTTTAATGGCTACACCTTC. This sequence encodes CASIRRPGTGKFNGYTF.

The CDR3: CASSLNPGSAYEQYF. The DNA for the CDR3 is TGTGCCAGCAGCTTAAACCCGGGGAGCGCCTACGAGCAGTACTTC. The gene calls are TRBV7-2 and TRBJ2-7; TRBD2 is a possible D gene (5 bases). The CDR3 loop spans 15 amino acids. CDR1 is SGHTA and CDR2 is FQGNSA in the germline V gene. Deletions cut 2 bases from V and 2 bases from J, with 13 bases between.

The rearrangement uses TRBV12-3 or TRBV12-4 and TRBJ1-4; 10 bases are shared with TRBD1. Trimming cost V 1 base and J 12 bases; bases outside gene matches: 2. The CDR3 loop spans 13 amino acids. CDR3 protein: CASSLDGTGELFF. DNA of the CDR3: TGTGCCAGCAGTTTAGACGGGACAGGGGAACTGTTTTTT.

The J gene is TRBJ1-2, the V gene TRBV6-1; possibly TRBD1 for D (6 bases). Germline CDR1 and CDR2: MNHNS and SASEGT. This CDR3 has 14 amino acids. V dropped 2 bases and J dropped 8 bases, with 15 bases sitting between them. The CDR3 protein is CASSELPGVGGYTF. CDR3 nucleotides: TGTGCCAGCAGTGAACTCCCAGGGGTGGGCGGCTACACCTTC.

V is TRBV29-1 and J is TRBJ1-1; TRBD1 aligns across 7 bases. Germline values: CDR1 SQVTM, CDR2 ANQGSEA. The CDR3 contains 17 residues. The J segment lost 1 base and the V segment lost 6 bases, leaving 17 bases of the junction unmatched. As DNA, the CDR3 is TGCAGCGTGTGGGGGAGACAGGGCCGAGGGCCGAACACTGAAGCTTTCTTT. Its translation is CSVWGRQGRGPNTEAFF.

This clone has a single count. The rearrangement uses TRBV28 and TRBJ1-1; D not resolved. Trimming pared 7 bases from V and 5 bases from J, leaving 17 bases between. Germline V gene data show CDR1 as MDHEN and CDR2 as SYDVKM. CDR3 length: 14 residues. CDR3 bases: TGTGCCAGCAAATCTCATGGAGTGTGGACTGAAGCTTTCTTT. It specifies CASKSHGVWTEAFF.